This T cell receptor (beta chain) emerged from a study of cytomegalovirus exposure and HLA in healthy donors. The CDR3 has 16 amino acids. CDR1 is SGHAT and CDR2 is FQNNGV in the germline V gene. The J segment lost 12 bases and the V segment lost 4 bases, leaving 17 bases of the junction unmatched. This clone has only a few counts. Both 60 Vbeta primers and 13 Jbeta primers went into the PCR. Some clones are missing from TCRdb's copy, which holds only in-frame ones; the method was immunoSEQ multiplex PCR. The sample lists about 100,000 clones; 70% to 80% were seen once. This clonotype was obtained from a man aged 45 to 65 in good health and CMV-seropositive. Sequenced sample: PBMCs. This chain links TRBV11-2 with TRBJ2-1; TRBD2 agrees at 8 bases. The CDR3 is CASSSTSGSSLKGQFF. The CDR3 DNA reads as TGTGCCAGCAGCTCTACGAGCGGGAGTTCCCTCAAGGGGCAGTTCTTC.